Listed below are T cell receptor beta chains from one sample, sequenced in a study of T-cell memory formation after mild COVID-19. TCRdb reprocessed the 5' RACE reads with MiXCR, giving one entry per CDR3 protein. Of hundreds of thousands of distinct CDR3 sequences in the sample, roughly 18% were seen once. Input material: PBMCs or a T cell subset sorted from them (not recorded which). The receptors were sampled from an adult woman who had mild COVID-19 (a few samples of this study predate the infection). Cell type and time point are not known. Each CDR3 is given with its conserved first and last residue. The D gene is left open where the match is weak. Part of the rows lack a size; the others show once, few, many or a class for expanded clones.

d_gene: -
v_gene: TRBV4-1
abundance: few
j_gene: TRBJ2-2
CDR3aa: CASSQDSAGNTGELFF
CDR3nt: TGCGCCAGCAGCCAAGATTCGGCGGGGAACACCGGGGAGCTGTTTTTT

d_gene: -
v_gene: TRBV5-5
abundance: once
j_gene: TRBJ1-5
CDR3aa: CASSPTTGNQPKHF
CDR3nt: TGTGCCAGCAGCCCTACGACAGGCAATCAGCCCAAGCATTTT

d_gene: -
v_gene: TRBV12-3/TRBV12-4
abundance: few
j_gene: TRBJ1-3
CDR3aa: CASSLGGITAGNTIYF
CDR3nt: TGTGCCAGCAGTTTAGGAGGAATCACGGCTGGAAACACCATATATTTT

d_gene: -
v_gene: TRBV24-1
abundance: -
j_gene: TRBJ2-1
CDR3aa: CATSDLGTGLRRFF
CDR3nt: TGTGCCACCAGTGATTTGGGGACTGGTCTCCGGAGGTTCTTC

d_gene: TRBD2
v_gene: TRBV20-1
abundance: many
j_gene: TRBJ2-3
CDR3aa: CSARSGSGTDTQYF
CDR3nt: TGCAGTGCTAGGAGCGGGAGCGGCACAGATACGCAGTATTTT

d_gene: TRBD2
v_gene: TRBV11-3
abundance: few
j_gene: TRBJ2-1
CDR3aa: CASSSRTSNEQFF
CDR3nt: TGTGCCAGCAGCTCCAGGACTAGCAATGAGCAGTTCTTC

d_gene: -
v_gene: TRBV11-2
abundance: -
j_gene: TRBJ2-5
CDR3aa: CASSFPPGPLEETQYF
CDR3nt: TGTGCCAGCAGCTTCCCCCCGGGACCCCTTGAAGAGACCCAGTACTTC

d_gene: TRBD1
v_gene: TRBV4-1
abundance: -
j_gene: TRBJ1-1
CDR3aa: CASSQASGGAPEAFF
CDR3nt: TGCGCCAGCAGCCAAGCCTCAGGGGGCGCCCCTGAAGCTTTCTTT

d_gene: TRBD2
v_gene: TRBV7-9
abundance: -
j_gene: TRBJ2-3
CDR3aa: CASSGRGSTDTQYF
CDR3nt: TGTGCCAGCAGCGGGCGGGGGAGCACAGATACGCAGTATTTT

d_gene: TRBD1
v_gene: TRBV7-2
abundance: few
j_gene: TRBJ2-5
CDR3aa: CASSPGGWGAETQYF
CDR3nt: TGTGCCAGCAGCCCAGGGGGCTGGGGGGCAGAGACCCAGTACTTC

d_gene: TRBD1
v_gene: TRBV12-3/TRBV12-4
abundance: few
j_gene: TRBJ1-2
CDR3aa: CASTKTQGALYGYTF
CDR3nt: TGTGCCAGCACAAAGACACAGGGGGCGCTTTACGGCTACACCTTC

d_gene: -
v_gene: TRBV11-2
abundance: few
j_gene: TRBJ2-3
CDR3aa: CASSSPPGVDTQYF
CDR3nt: TGTGCCAGCAGCTCTCCTCCAGGGGTGGATACGCAGTATTTT

d_gene: TRBD1
v_gene: TRBV5-4
abundance: -
j_gene: TRBJ2-2
CDR3aa: CASSPGTGGVAGELFF
CDR3nt: TGTGCCAGCAGCCCTGGGACAGGGGGCGTTGCCGGGGAGCTGTTTTTT

d_gene: -
v_gene: TRBV3-1
abundance: few
j_gene: TRBJ2-3
CDR3aa: CASSQMGVADTQYF
CDR3nt: TGTGCCAGCAGCCAAATGGGAGTGGCAGATACGCAGTATTTT

d_gene: -
v_gene: TRBV11-2
abundance: -
j_gene: TRBJ1-1
CDR3aa: CASSSGGTLNTEAFF
CDR3nt: TGTGCCAGCAGCTCTGGGGGCACCTTGAACACTGAAGCTTTCTTT

d_gene: TRBD1
v_gene: TRBV6-6
abundance: once
j_gene: TRBJ2-7
CDR3aa: CASSPGTGLKGF
CDR3nt: TGTGCCAGCAGCCCCGGGACAGGCCTGAAGGGCTTC

d_gene: TRBD1
v_gene: TRBV7-8
abundance: few
j_gene: TRBJ2-5
CDR3aa: CASSSTGGRETQYF
CDR3nt: TGTGCCAGCAGTTCGACAGGGGGCAGGGAGACCCAGTACTTC

d_gene: -
v_gene: TRBV24-1
abundance: few
j_gene: TRBJ2-1
CDR3aa: CATSDRQGGQGSYNEQFF
CDR3nt: TGTGCCACCAGTGACCGGCAGGGGGGGCAAGGCTCCTACAATGAGCAGTTCTTC

d_gene: -
v_gene: TRBV29-1
abundance: few
j_gene: TRBJ1-2
CDR3aa: CSVEDSSLANYGYTF
CDR3nt: TGCAGCGTTGAAGATTCTTCCCTAGCTAACTATGGCTACACCTTC